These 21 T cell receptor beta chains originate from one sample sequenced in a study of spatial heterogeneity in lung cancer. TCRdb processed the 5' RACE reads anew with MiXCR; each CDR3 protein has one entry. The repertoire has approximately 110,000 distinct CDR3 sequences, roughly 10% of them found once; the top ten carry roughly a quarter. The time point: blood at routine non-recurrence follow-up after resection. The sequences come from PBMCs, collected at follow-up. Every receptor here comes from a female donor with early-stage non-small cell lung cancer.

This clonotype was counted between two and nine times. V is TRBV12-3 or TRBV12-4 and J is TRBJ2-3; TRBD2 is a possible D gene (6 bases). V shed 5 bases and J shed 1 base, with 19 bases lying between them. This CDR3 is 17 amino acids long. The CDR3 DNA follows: TGTGCCAGCAGTCCGTACCCCGGGACTCGCCGCACAGATACGCAGTATTTT. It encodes CASSPYPGTRRTDTQYF.

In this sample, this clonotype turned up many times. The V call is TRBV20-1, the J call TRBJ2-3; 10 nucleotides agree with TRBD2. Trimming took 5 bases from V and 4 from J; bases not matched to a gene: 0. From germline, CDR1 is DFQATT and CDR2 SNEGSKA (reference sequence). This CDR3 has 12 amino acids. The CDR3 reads CSALAGADTQYF. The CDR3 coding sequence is TGCAGTGCTCTAGCGGGAGCAGATACGCAGTATTTT.

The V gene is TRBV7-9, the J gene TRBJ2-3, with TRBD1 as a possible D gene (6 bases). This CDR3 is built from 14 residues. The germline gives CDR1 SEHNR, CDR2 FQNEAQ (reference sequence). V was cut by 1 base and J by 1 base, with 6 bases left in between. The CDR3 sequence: CASSLGQGTDTQYF. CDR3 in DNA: TGTGCCAGCAGCTTAGGACAGGGCACAGATACGCAGTATTTT.

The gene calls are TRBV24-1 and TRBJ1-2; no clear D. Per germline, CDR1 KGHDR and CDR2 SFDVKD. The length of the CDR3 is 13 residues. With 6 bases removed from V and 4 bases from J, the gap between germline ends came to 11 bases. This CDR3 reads CATSKSRFYGYTF. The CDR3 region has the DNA TGTGCCACCAGTAAATCCAGGTTCTATGGCTACACCTTC.

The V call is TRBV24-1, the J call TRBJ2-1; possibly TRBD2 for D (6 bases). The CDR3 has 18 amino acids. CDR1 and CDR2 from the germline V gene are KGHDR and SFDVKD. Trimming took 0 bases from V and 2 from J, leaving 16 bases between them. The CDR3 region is CATSDLRSGEAAYNEQFF. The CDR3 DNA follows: TGTGCCACCAGTGATTTGCGCTCCGGGGAGGCCGCCTACAATGAGCAGTTCTTC.

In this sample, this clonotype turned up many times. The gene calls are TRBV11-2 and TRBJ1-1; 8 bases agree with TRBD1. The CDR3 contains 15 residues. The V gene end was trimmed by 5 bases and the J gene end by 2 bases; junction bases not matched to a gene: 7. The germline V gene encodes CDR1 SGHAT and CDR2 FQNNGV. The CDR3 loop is CASSSRQGINTEAFF. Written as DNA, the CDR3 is TGTGCCAGCAGCAGCCGACAGGGGATAAACACTGAAGCTTTCTTT.

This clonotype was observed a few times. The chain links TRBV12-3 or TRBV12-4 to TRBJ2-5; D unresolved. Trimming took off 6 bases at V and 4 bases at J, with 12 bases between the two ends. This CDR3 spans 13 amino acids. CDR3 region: CASSDSGRETQYF. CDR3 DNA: TGTGCCAGCAGCGATAGTGGTCGAGAGACCCAGTACTTC.

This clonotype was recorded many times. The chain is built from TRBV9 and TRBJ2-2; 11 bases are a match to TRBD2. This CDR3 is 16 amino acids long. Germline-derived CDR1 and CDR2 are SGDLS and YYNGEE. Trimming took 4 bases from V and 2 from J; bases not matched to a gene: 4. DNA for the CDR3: TGTGCCAGCAGCCCAGGGACTAGCGGAAACACCGGGGAGCTGTTTTTT. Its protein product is CASSPGTSGNTGELFF.

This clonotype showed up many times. This CDR3 reads CASLLGWNSPLHF. The CDR3 DNA reads TGTGCCAGCCTCTTGGGCTGGAATTCACCCCTCCACTTT. The chain employs TRBV12-3 or TRBV12-4 and TRBJ1-6; D unresolved. Trimming shortened V by 8 bases and J by 7 bases, and 12 bases separated the two germline ends. The CDR3 is made up of 13 amino acids.

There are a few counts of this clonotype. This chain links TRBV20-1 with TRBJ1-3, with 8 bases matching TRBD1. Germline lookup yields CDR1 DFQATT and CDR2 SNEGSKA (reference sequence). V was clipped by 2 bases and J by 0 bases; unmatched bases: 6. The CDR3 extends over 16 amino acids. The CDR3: CSARWAGGISGNTIYF. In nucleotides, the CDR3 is TGCAGTGCTAGATGGGCAGGGGGCATCTCTGGAAACACCATATATTTT.

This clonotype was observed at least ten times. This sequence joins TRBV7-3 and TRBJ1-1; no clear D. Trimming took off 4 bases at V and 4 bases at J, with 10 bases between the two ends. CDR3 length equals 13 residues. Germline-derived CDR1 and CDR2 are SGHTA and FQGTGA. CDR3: CASSSGGGTEAFF. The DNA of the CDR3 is TGTGCCAGCAGCTCAGGTGGTGGCACTGAAGCTTTCTTT.

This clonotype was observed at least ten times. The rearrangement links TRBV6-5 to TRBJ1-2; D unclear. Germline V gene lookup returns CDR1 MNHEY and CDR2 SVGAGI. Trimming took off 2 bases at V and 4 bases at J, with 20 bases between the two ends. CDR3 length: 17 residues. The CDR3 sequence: CASSYRPGPGSGYGYTF. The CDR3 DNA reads TGTGCCAGCAGTTACCGTCCCGGTCCCGGATCTGGCTATGGCTACACCTTC.

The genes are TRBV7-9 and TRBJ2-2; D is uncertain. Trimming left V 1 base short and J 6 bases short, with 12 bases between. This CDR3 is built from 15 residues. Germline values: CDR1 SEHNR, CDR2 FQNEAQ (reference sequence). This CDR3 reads CASSLGLAAAGELFF. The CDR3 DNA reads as TGTGCCAGCAGCTTAGGTCTGGCAGCTGCCGGGGAGCTGTTTTTT.

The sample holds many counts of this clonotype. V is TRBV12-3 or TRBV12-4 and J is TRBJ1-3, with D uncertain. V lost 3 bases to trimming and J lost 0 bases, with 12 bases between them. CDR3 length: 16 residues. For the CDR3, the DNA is TGTGCCAGCAGTTTCCCTACGAGAAGCTCTGGAAACACCATATATTTT. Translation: CASSFPTRSSGNTIYF.

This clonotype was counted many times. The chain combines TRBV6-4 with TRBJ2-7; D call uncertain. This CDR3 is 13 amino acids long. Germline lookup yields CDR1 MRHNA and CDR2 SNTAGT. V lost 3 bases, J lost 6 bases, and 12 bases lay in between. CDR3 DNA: TGTGCCAGCAGTGAAATACTGGGTGGCGAGCAGTACTTC. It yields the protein CASSEILGGEQYF.

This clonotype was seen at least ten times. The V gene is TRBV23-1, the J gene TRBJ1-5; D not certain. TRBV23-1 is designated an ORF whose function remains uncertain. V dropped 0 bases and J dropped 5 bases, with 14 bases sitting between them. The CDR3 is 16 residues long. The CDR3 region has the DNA TGCGCCAGCAGTCAATCAGATAGAGGGTGTCATCAGCCCCAGCATTTT. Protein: CASSQSDRGCHQPQHF.

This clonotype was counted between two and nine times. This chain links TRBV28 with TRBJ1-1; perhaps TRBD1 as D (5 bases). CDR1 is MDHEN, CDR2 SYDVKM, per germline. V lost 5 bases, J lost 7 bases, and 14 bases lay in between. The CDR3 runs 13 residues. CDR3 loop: CASSLLGHGEAFF. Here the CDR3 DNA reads TGTGCCAGCAGTCTCCTTGGACACGGTGAAGCTTTCTTT.

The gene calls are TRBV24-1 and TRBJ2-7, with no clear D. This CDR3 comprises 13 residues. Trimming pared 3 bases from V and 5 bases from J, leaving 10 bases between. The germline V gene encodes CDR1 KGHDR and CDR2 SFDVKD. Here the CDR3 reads CATSDPNSNEQYF. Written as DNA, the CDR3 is TGTGCCACCAGTGATCCAAATAGCAACGAGCAGTACTTC.

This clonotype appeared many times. Here the CDR3 reads CSGAAGYGYTF. DNA of the CDR3: TGCAGCGGCGCGGCGGGCTATGGCTACACCTTC. The chain couples TRBV29-1 to TRBJ1-2; D uncertain. Germline CDR1 is SQVTM and CDR2 is ANQGSEA. Trimming cost V 7 bases and J 4 bases, with 10 bases left between them. CDR3 length: 11 amino acids.

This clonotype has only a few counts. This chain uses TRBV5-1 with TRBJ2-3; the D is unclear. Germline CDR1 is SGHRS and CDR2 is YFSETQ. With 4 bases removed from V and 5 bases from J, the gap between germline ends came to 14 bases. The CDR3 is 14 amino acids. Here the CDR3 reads CASSVYRGGDTQYF. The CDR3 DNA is TGCGCCAGCAGCGTCTATAGAGGTGGAGATACGCAGTATTTT. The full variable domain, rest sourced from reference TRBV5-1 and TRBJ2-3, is KAGVTQTPRYLIKTRGQQVTLSCSPISGHRSVSWYQQTPGQGLQFLFEYFSETQRNKGNFPGRFSGRQFSNSRSEMNVSTLELGDSALYLCASSVYRGGDTQYFGPGTRLTVL.

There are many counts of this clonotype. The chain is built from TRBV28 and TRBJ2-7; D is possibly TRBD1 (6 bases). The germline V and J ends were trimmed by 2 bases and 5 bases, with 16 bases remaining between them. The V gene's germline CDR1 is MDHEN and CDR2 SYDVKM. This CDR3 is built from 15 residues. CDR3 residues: CASSLAPRQGNEQYF. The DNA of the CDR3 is TGTGCCAGCAGTTTAGCCCCCCGGCAGGGGAACGAGCAGTACTTC.